The 30 T cell receptor beta chains below all came from one sample that was sequenced in a study of Ad26.COV2.S vaccination and SARS-CoV-2 variants. The sample's treatment: about 20 received Ad26.COV2.S at low or high dose, single or two shots; about 5 received placebo; per-sample allocation not given. Specimens were obtained on day 63 following the first vaccine or placebo injection. Sequenced by immunoSEQ multiplex PCR; TCRdb stores in-frame clones only, minus some. This sample yields approximately 350,000 clones, of which under 90% are seen a single time; approximately 7.8% belongs to the top ten. The source was peripheral blood, collected in a trial of Ad26.COV2.S vaccine versus placebo. The origin of the receptors is a person between 18 and 65 years old who received the Ad26.COV2.S COVID-19 vaccine or a placebo.

The chain has TRBV12-5 and TRBJ2-1, with TRBD1 matching over 7 bases. CDR1 is LGHNT and CDR2 is FRNRAP in the germline V gene. The CDR3 covers 15 residues. With V trimmed by 5 bases and J by 0 bases, 4 bases remained unmatched. The CDR3, as DNA: TGTGCTAGTGGTCCAGGGACAGTCTCCTACAATGAGCAGTTCTTC. This translates into CASGPGTVSYNEQFF.

This chain uses TRBV25-1 with TRBJ1-2; D is uncertain. Trimming cost V 1 base and J 2 bases, with 2 bases left between them. The germline V gene has CDR1 MGHDK and CDR2 SYGVNS. The CDR3 totals 12 residues. The CDR3 region has the DNA TGTGCCAGCAGTGAATCCAACTATGGCTACACCTTC. As protein: CASSESNYGYTF.

The rearrangement links TRBV5-6 to TRBJ1-2, with a tentative D call TRBD1 (6 bases). CDR3 size: 13 residues. The germline V gene has CDR1 SGHDT and CDR2 YYEEEE. Deletions cut 2 bases from V and 4 bases from J, with 9 bases between. The CDR3 sequence is CASSFDRTYGYTF. The CDR3 nucleotides read TGTGCCAGCAGCTTCGACAGGACCTATGGCTACACCTTC.

The chain employs TRBV14 and TRBJ1-1; D ambiguous. V was pared by 6 bases and J by 1 base, with 9 bases between. Germline-derived CDR1 and CDR2 are SGHDN and FVKESK. The CDR3 has 13 amino acids. Here the CDR3 reads CASRRTSNTEAFF. As DNA, the CDR3 is TGTGCCAGCAGGCGGACGTCGAACACTGAAGCTTTCTTT. Together with reference TRBV14 and TRBJ1-1, the CDR3 gives the full variable domain: EAGVTQFPSHSVIEKGQTVTLRCDPISGHDNLYWYRRVMGKEIKFLLHFVKESKQDESGMPNNRFLAERTGGTYSTLKVQPAELEDSGVYFCASRRTSNTEAFFGQGTRLTVV.

V and J are TRBV11-1 and TRBJ1-3; D unresolved. The CDR3 length is 14 residues. CDR1 is SGHAT, CDR2 FQDESV, per germline (reference sequence). V was cut by 5 bases and J by 0 bases, with 8 bases left in between. The CDR3 sequence: CASSHGTSGNTIYF. DNA for the CDR3: TGTGCCAGCAGCCACGGAACCTCTGGAAACACCATATATTTT.

The V call is TRBV19, the J call TRBJ2-4; maybe TRBD2 (6 bases). V lost 7 bases and J 8 bases, leaving 12 bases between the germline ends. CDR3 length: 12 residues. CDR1 is LNHDA and CDR2 is SQIVND in the germline V gene (reference sequence). CDR3 amino acids: CASKGREDIQYF. CDR3 in DNA: TGTGCCAGTAAAGGCAGGGAGGACATTCAGTACTTC.

The rearrangement joins TRBV27 to TRBJ1-6, with a possible D match to TRBD1 (5 bases). V lost 0 bases and J lost 9, with 9 bases in between. Germline V lookup: CDR1 MNHEY, CDR2 SMNVEV (reference sequence). This CDR3 comprises 14 residues. CDR3 DNA: TGTGCCAGCAGTTTATCGGGACTATCTTCACCCCTCCACTTT. Translating it yields CASSLSGLSSPLHF.

A few counts support this clone. The V and J genes are TRBV5-4 and TRBJ1-3; unclear D gene. Trimming took 0 bases from V and 0 from J, leaving 13 bases between them. The CDR3 consists of 17 residues. Germline assignment: CDR1 SGHNT and CDR2 YYREEE (reference sequence). The CDR3 bases are TGTGCCAGCAGCTTGGCCCCAGACCTTATCTCTGGAAACACCATATATTTT. It is translated as CASSLAPDLISGNTIYF.

V is TRBV9 and J is TRBJ2-7, with 10 bases that match TRBD2. Germline V gene sequence: CDR1 SGDLS, CDR2 YYNGEE. The CDR3 loop spans 15 amino acids. Trimming cost V 0 bases and J 4 bases; bases outside gene matches: 4. The CDR3 loop reads CASSVGSAGGYEQYF. CDR3 nucleotides: TGTGCCAGCAGCGTAGGGTCAGCGGGAGGGTACGAGCAGTACTTC. Combining the CDR3 with reference TRBV9 and TRBJ2-7 gives the whole variable domain DSGVTQTPKHLITATGQRVTLRCSPRSGDLSVYWYQQSLDQGLQFLIQYYNGEERAKGNILERFSAQQFPDLHSELNLSSLELGDSALYFCASSVGSAGGYEQYFGPGTRLTVT.

A single count supports this clone. The chain is built from TRBV4-3 and TRBJ2-3; tentatively, D is TRBD2 (6 bases). The V end was cut by 4 bases, the J end by 2 bases, with 10 bases between. CDR3 length: 14 residues. Germline CDR1 LGHNA, CDR2 YSLEER. As DNA, the CDR3 is TGCGCCAGCAGCCTTGGGGGGTCCACAGATACGCAGTATTTT. Translation: CASSLGGSTDTQYF.

The rearrangement uses TRBV9 and TRBJ2-2; D uncertain. This CDR3 comprises 14 residues. In germline, CDR1 is SGDLS, CDR2 YYNGEE. The ends were cut back, 0 bases at V and 4 bases at J, with 7 bases in the middle. CDR3 sequence reads: CASSVVGSTGELFF. The CDR3 region has the DNA TGTGCCAGCAGCGTAGTGGGCTCCACCGGGGAGCTGTTTTTT. Based on the CDR3 plus reference TRBV9 and TRBJ2-2, the full variable domain is DSGVTQTPKHLITATGQRVTLRCSPRSGDLSVYWYQQSLDQGLQFLIQYYNGEERAKGNILERFSAQQFPDLHSELNLSSLELGDSALYFCASSVVGSTGELFFGEGSRLTVL.

The chain combines TRBV6-5 with TRBJ2-5; 9 positions agree with TRBD1. Trimming took 6 bases from V and 6 from J; bases not matched to a gene: 11. The CDR3 is made up of 15 amino acids. Germline values: CDR1 MNHEY, CDR2 SVGAGI. The CDR3: CASSRGGTGKKTQYF. Here the CDR3 DNA reads TGTGCCAGCAGCAGGGGTGGGACAGGGAAAAAGACCCAGTACTTC.

On this clone itself: The same CDR3 also results from other DNA sequences found in this sample. The chain links TRBV6-4 to TRBJ2-1; 14 bases line up with TRBD2. Germline CDR1 reads MRHNA; CDR2 reads SNTAGT. Trimming took 0 bases from V and 7 from J; bases not matched to a gene: 2. The CDR3 is made up of 16 amino acids. CDR3 region: CASSDSGTSGRNEQFF. CDR3 nucleotides: TGTGCCAGCAGTGACTCGGGGACTAGCGGGAGAAATGAGCAGTTCTTC.

The chain links TRBV19 to TRBJ1-2; tentatively, D is TRBD1 (5 bases). Trimming removed 2 bases from V and 1 base from J, with 23 bases in between. The CDR3 spans 19 residues. Germline-derived CDR1 and CDR2 are LNHDA and SQIVND (reference sequence). For the CDR3, the DNA is TGTGCCAGTAGTATAACCTTTGCGGGACCCGATACCTATAACTATGGCTACACCTTC. Translated: CASSITFAGPDTYNYGYTF.

The genes are TRBV5-1 and TRBJ1-2; D might be TRBD1 (5 bases). Germline V lookup: CDR1 SGHRS, CDR2 YFSETQ. The CDR3 is made up of 13 amino acids. Trimming took off 1 base at V and 6 bases at J, with 10 bases between the two ends. The CDR3 nucleotides are TGCGCCAGCAGCTTGAGACAGAGGGATGGCTACACCTTC. This encodes CASSLRQRDGYTF.

This chain joins TRBV24-1 and TRBJ1-5; weak D call: TRBD1 (6 bases). Looked up from germline, CDR1 is KGHDR and CDR2 is SFDVKD. The CDR3 consists of 17 residues. V lost 2 bases to trimming and J lost 2 bases, with 15 bases between them. CDR3 region: CATSDSGGQMGNQPQHF. CDR3 DNA: TGTGCCACCAGTGATTCTGGGGGACAAATGGGCAATCAGCCCCAGCATTTT.

The chain uses TRBV7-2 and TRBJ1-5, with 8 bases matching TRBD1. Germline V gene lookup returns CDR1 SGHTA and CDR2 FQGNSA. The trim removed 4 bases at V and 6 bases at J, leaving 5 bases unmatched. CDR3 size: 14 residues. The CDR3 region is CASSSGQVSQPQHF. CDR3 nucleotides: TGTGCCAGCAGCTCGGGACAGGTGAGTCAGCCCCAGCATTTT.

This clone has only a few counts. The V gene is TRBV11-3, the J gene TRBJ1-1; D is perhaps TRBD1 (6 bases). V lost 5 bases, J lost 5 bases, and 12 bases lay in between. Germline CDR1 SGHNT, CDR2 YENEEA. This CDR3 spans 13 amino acids. DNA of the CDR3: TGTGCCAGCAGCGAGGTAGGGGGAACTGAAGCTTTCTTT. It yields the protein CASSEVGGTEAFF.

The chain combines TRBV5-4 with TRBJ1-2; 9 bases agree with TRBD1. The length of the CDR3 is 14 residues. Germline CDR1 SGHNT, CDR2 YYREEE (reference sequence). Germline trimming cut 3 bases from V and 8 bases from J; bases unmatched to any gene: 8. CDR3 in amino acids: CASSYRTGGRGYTF. CDR3 nucleotides: TGTGCCAGCAGCTACCGTACAGGGGGCAGGGGCTACACCTTC.

DNA of the CDR3: TGCGCCAGCAGCCAGAACTACGAGCAGTACTTC. Translation gives CASSQNYEQYF. The chain uses TRBV4-1 and TRBJ2-7, with D uncertain. The length of the CDR3 is 11 residues. Looked up from germline, CDR1 is MGHRA and CDR2 is YSYEKL. V shed 3 bases and J shed 3 bases, with 3 bases lying between them.

The V call is TRBV7-8, the J call TRBJ1-5; TRBD1 aligns across 8 bases. Trimming at V came to 3 bases and at J to 5 bases, leaving 6 bases not matched to a gene. The germline gives CDR1 SGHVS, CDR2 FQNEAQ. This CDR3 region has 15 residues. The CDR3 here is CASSLRDRKHQPQHF. CDR3 sequence (DNA): TGTGCCAGCAGCTTGCGGGACAGGAAGCATCAGCCCCAGCATTTT.

This clone was seen only a few times. The chain links TRBV9 to TRBJ1-3; D gene uncertain. CDR1 and CDR2 from the germline V gene are SGDLS and YYNGEE. Trimming pared 0 bases from V and 2 bases from J, leaving 6 bases between. The CDR3 totals 14 residues. The CDR3 loop reads CASSVAGTGNTIYF. For the CDR3, the DNA is TGTGCCAGCAGCGTAGCAGGAACTGGAAACACCATATATTTT. The entire variable domain, with the rest obtained from reference TRBV9 and TRBJ1-3, is as follows: DSGVTQTPKHLITATGQRVTLRCSPRSGDLSVYWYQQSLDQGLQFLIQYYNGEERAKGNILERFSAQQFPDLHSELNLSSLELGDSALYFCASSVAGTGNTIYFGEGSWLTVV.

The J gene is TRBJ1-1, the V gene TRBV5-4; 7 positions match TRBD1. Germline CDR1 and CDR2: SGHNT and YYREEE (reference sequence). The V and J ends lost 6 bases and 3 bases, in that order; junction bases with no gene match: 8. The CDR3 sequence is 14 residues long. The CDR3 nucleotides read TGTGCCAGCACCAGACAGGGAATCCACACTGAAGCTTTCTTT. Encoded protein: CASTRQGIHTEAFF.

The chain carries TRBV9 and TRBJ1-2; D is perhaps TRBD1 (6 bases). This CDR3 has 14 residues. The V gene lost 3 bases and the J gene lost 6 bases, with 15 bases spanning the gap. Germline CDR1 and CDR2: SGDLS and YYNGEE. CDR3 sequence (DNA): TGTGCCAGCAGCGGACTCCGGGACACTGATGGCTACACCTTC. As protein: CASSGLRDTDGYTF.

The CDR3 DNA reads TGTGCCAGCTCACCACAGGGGGCGTGGGACCAAGAGACCCAGTACTTC. Translated, it gives CASSPQGAWDQETQYF. The chain combines TRBV18 with TRBJ2-5, with 7 positions matching TRBD1. From germline, CDR1 is KGHSH and CDR2 LQKENI. This CDR3 comprises 16 residues. J lost 0 bases, V lost 1 base, and 5 bases had no gene match. The full variable domain, rest sourced from reference TRBV18 and TRBJ2-5, is NAGVMQNPRHLVRRRGQEARLRCSPMKGHSHVYWYRQLPEEGLKFMVYLQKENIIDESGMPKERFSAEFPKEGPSILRIQQVVRGDSAAYFCASSPQGAWDQETQYFGPGTRLLVL.

The chain joins TRBV6-6 to TRBJ1-2, with 9 bases fitting TRBD1. Germline loops: CDR1 MNHNY, CDR2 SVGAGI (reference sequence). V lost 7 bases and J lost 7; bases outside the gene matches: 13. This CDR3 is 15 amino acids long. The CDR3 loop reads CASISPADRGIGYTF. As DNA, the CDR3 is TGTGCCAGCATTTCCCCCGCCGACAGGGGGATTGGCTACACCTTC.

The chain combines TRBV7-2 with TRBJ1-2; tentatively, D is TRBD1 (5 bases). From germline, CDR1 is SGHTA and CDR2 FQGNSA. This CDR3 comprises 15 residues. V lost 5 bases and J lost 2, with 15 bases in between. CDR3 sequence reads: CASSQGRGPNYGYTF. The CDR3 nucleotides read TGTGCCAGCAGCCAAGGGAGGGGACCCAACTATGGCTACACCTTC.

This clone was picked up a small number of times. The V and J genes are TRBV7-9 and TRBJ1-2; no definite D call. The germline CDR1 and CDR2 sequences are SEHNR and FQNEAQ (reference sequence). Trimming took off 5 bases at V and 6 bases at J, with 7 bases between the two ends. The CDR3 is made up of 11 amino acids. The DNA for the CDR3 is TGTGCCAGCAGCATGGCAGATGGCTACACCTTC. This sequence encodes CASSMADGYTF.

J is TRBJ2-2 and V is TRBV7-2; no reliable D call. The CDR3 has 14 residues. Looked up from germline, CDR1 is SGHTA and CDR2 is FQGNSA. The ends were cut back, 1 base at V and 0 bases at J, with 3 bases in the middle. DNA for the CDR3: TGTGCCAGCAGCTTAGTTGCGAACACCGGGGAGCTGTTTTTT. It is translated as CASSLVANTGELFF.

CDR3 DNA: TGTGCCAGCAGCTTAAGGCAGGGCGGTGATGGCTACACCTTC. Protein: CASSLRQGGDGYTF. The chain links TRBV13 to TRBJ1-2; tentatively, D is TRBD1 (5 bases). Germline V gene data show CDR1 as PRHDT and CDR2 as FYEKMQ (reference sequence). There are 14 residues in the CDR3. V shed 2 bases and J shed 6 bases, with 13 bases lying between them.